The 29 T cell receptor beta chains below all came from one sample that was sequenced in a study of blood T cell repertoires in COVID-19. The protocol was immunoSEQ multiplex PCR, while the TCRdb copy is restricted to in-frame clones and leaves out a portion. The sample contains 250,000 to 300,000 clones, roughly 88% of which appear only once. Input material: PBMCs or T cells enriched from blood (not recorded which). These receptors all stem from a woman between 50 and 59 years old who had recovered from COVID-19.

V gene TRBV19 combines with J gene TRBJ2-7; 12 bases match TRBD1. V gave up 4 bases and J gave up 1 base; unmatched junction bases: 5. CDR1 LNHDA and CDR2 SQIVND come from the germline V gene (reference sequence). This CDR3 is built from 16 residues. CDR3 sequence: CASSRGQGARSYEQYF. CDR3 DNA: TGTGCCAGTAGTAGGGGACAGGGGGCCAGATCCTACGAGCAGTACTTC.

The chain recombines TRBV5-4 with TRBJ2-5; no reliable D call. Germline V gene sequence: CDR1 SGHNT, CDR2 YYREEE (reference sequence). This CDR3 has 14 amino acids. V was clipped by 2 bases and J by 4 bases, with 12 bases between them. The CDR3 DNA is TGTGCCAGCAGCTTAAAGCAGGTGGGAGAGACCCAGTACTTC. It encodes CASSLKQVGETQYF.

CDR3 region: CASSLGATISNQPQHF. The DNA for the CDR3 is TGTGCCAGCAGCTTAGGGGCAACGATTAGCAATCAGCCCCAGCATTTT. The V call is TRBV7-9, the J call TRBJ1-5; D is unresolved. The CDR3 contains 16 residues. Germline CDR1 SEHNR, CDR2 FQNEAQ (reference sequence). The V gene lost 1 base and the J gene lost 0 bases, with 10 bases spanning the gap.

The CDR3 loop is CASSGSGRAHNEQFF. The DNA of the CDR3 is TGTGCCAGCAGTGGCAGCGGGAGGGCCCACAATGAGCAGTTCTTC. The chain joins TRBV28 to TRBJ2-1, with 10 nucleotides matching TRBD2. CDR1 and CDR2 from the germline V gene are MDHEN and SYDVKM. Losses at the gene ends were 5 bases for V and 5 bases for J; bases not matched to a gene: 6. This CDR3 comprises 15 residues. The whole variable domain, remainder taken from reference TRBV28 and TRBJ2-1, is DVKVTQSSRYLVKRTGEKVFLECVQDMDHENMFWYRQDPGLGLRLIYFSYDVKMKEKGDIPEGYSVSREKKERFSLILESASTNQTSMYLCASSGSGRAHNEQFFGPGTRLTVL.

This clone has just a few counts. The chain joins TRBV28 to TRBJ2-1, with D possibly TRBD1 on 6 matching bases. CDR3 length: 14 residues. From germline, CDR1 is MDHEN and CDR2 SYDVKM. With 6 bases removed from V and 0 bases from J, the gap between germline ends came to 9 bases. The CDR3 DNA follows: TGTGCCAGCAGGTTGGACAGCTCCTACAATGAGCAGTTCTTC. Protein: CASRLDSSYNEQFF.

The rearrangement uses TRBV14 and TRBJ2-3, with a tentative D call TRBD1 (7 bases). The CDR3 extends over 14 amino acids. V was cut by 4 bases and J by 6 bases, with 14 bases left in between. CDR1 and CDR2 from the germline V gene are SGHDN and FVKESK. The CDR3 loop reads CASSRRDSGDTQYF. CDR3 nucleotides: TGTGCCAGCAGCCGAAGGGACAGCGGGGATACGCAGTATTTT. Together with reference TRBV14 and TRBJ2-3, the CDR3 gives the full variable domain: EAGVTQFPSHSVIEKGQTVTLRCDPISGHDNLYWYRRVMGKEIKFLLHFVKESKQDESGMPNNRFLAERTGGTYSTLKVQPAELEDSGVYFCASSRRDSGDTQYFGPGTRLTVL.

This clone was seen just once. V usage is TRBV5-4 and J usage is TRBJ2-3, with TRBD2 matching over 11 bases. In germline, CDR1 is SGHNT, CDR2 YYREEE (reference sequence). The CDR3 length is 18 residues. With V trimmed by 2 bases and J by 4 bases, 12 bases remained unmatched. The CDR3 spells CASSLRVIAGGPADTQYF. The CDR3 coding sequence is TGTGCCAGCAGCTTACGGGTTATAGCGGGAGGGCCCGCAGATACGCAGTATTTT.

This chain joins TRBV28 and TRBJ1-1, with no clear D. Germline CDR1 MDHEN, CDR2 SYDVKM. V gave up 2 bases and J gave up 0 bases, with 13 bases separating them. This CDR3 is 16 amino acids long. CDR3 nucleotides: TGTGCCAGCAGTTTAGGCGGGAGACGGTTGAACACTGAAGCTTTCTTT. This sequence encodes CASSLGGRRLNTEAFF. Based on the CDR3 plus reference TRBV28 and TRBJ1-1, the full variable domain is DVKVTQSSRYLVKRTGEKVFLECVQDMDHENMFWYRQDPGLGLRLIYFSYDVKMKEKGDIPEGYSVSREKKERFSLILESASTNQTSMYLCASSLGGRRLNTEAFFGQGTRLTVV.

The count of this clone is one. J is TRBJ2-7 and V is TRBV7-9; D is uncertain. Germline lookup yields CDR1 SEHNR and CDR2 FQNEAQ (reference sequence). This CDR3 is built from 13 residues. Between the trimmed V and J ends, which lost 5 bases and 1 base, there was a span of 9 bases. The DNA for the CDR3 is TGTGCCAGCAGCCCATTAACATCCTACGAGCAGTACTTC. It codes for CASSPLTSYEQYF.

The chain couples TRBV15 to TRBJ1-2, with D possibly matching TRBD1 (5 bases). V lost 0 bases, J lost 4 bases, and 12 bases lay in between. This CDR3 is 15 amino acids long. CDR1 is LNHNV, CDR2 YYDKDF, per germline (reference sequence). The CDR3 DNA follows: TGTGCCACCAGCAGAGATCTTCTAGGGGCCTATGGCTACACCTTC. Encoded protein: CATSRDLLGAYGYTF.

This clone was seen only once. The chain joins TRBV24-1 to TRBJ2-7; a possible D gene is TRBD1 (6 bases). The CDR3 spans 16 residues. V shed 5 bases and J shed 0 bases, with 16 bases lying between them. The germline V gene has CDR1 KGHDR and CDR2 SFDVKD. CDR3 region: CATSGRQEGNSYEQYF. The CDR3 nucleotides read TGTGCCACCAGTGGTCGACAGGAAGGAAACTCCTACGAGCAGTACTTC.

CDR3 loop: CASSLLAGGHEQFF. The CDR3 DNA is TGTGCCAGCAGCTTACTAGCGGGAGGCCATGAGCAGTTCTTC. This chain links TRBV7-9 with TRBJ2-1; 11 positions agree with TRBD2. Germline V gene data show CDR1 as SEHNR and CDR2 as FQNEAQ (reference sequence). The CDR3 length is 14 residues. J gave up 8 bases and V 2 bases, and 2 bases lay outside the gene matches.

Points on this clone: Distinct nucleotide sequences in the sample also encode this CDR3. The chain has TRBV10-3 and TRBJ2-1; 9 bases map to TRBD2. Germline CDR1 and CDR2: ENHRY and SYGVKD. The trim removed 6 bases at V and 0 bases at J, leaving 3 bases unmatched. There are 15 residues in the CDR3. The CDR3 loop reads CAIRNSGSSYNEQFF. In DNA, the CDR3 is TGTGCCATCAGGAATAGCGGGAGCTCCTACAATGAGCAGTTCTTC.

This rearrangement joins TRBV20-1 to TRBJ2-1, with D hard to call. V dropped 5 bases and J dropped 4 bases, with 3 bases sitting between them. The germline CDR1 and CDR2 sequences are DFQATT and SNEGSKA (reference sequence). The CDR3 covers 10 residues. The CDR3: CSAEYNEQFF. In DNA, the CDR3 is TGCAGTGCTGAGTACAATGAGCAGTTCTTC.

The chain is built from TRBV7-2 and TRBJ2-7; 10 bases fit TRBD2. V shed 1 base, J shed 6 bases, and the junction held 6 bases outside the gene matches. Germline-derived CDR1 and CDR2 are SGHTA and FQGNSA. CDR3 length: 15 residues. CDR3: CASSLGLAGLGEQYF. The CDR3 DNA reads as TGTGCCAGCAGCTTAGGACTAGCGGGTCTCGGCGAGCAGTACTTC.

The V gene is TRBV7-2, the J gene TRBJ2-2, with TRBD1 matching 8 bases. This CDR3 has 15 residues. Germline trimming cut 1 base from V and 6 bases from J; bases unmatched to any gene: 4. CDR1 SGHTA and CDR2 FQGNSA come from the germline V gene. The CDR3 DNA sequence: TGTGCCAGCAGCTTAGGGACAGGGCGGTCCGGGGAGCTGTTTTTT. Translated: CASSLGTGRSGELFF.

V usage is TRBV21-1 and J usage is TRBJ1-1; the D segment call TRBD1 is taken from the table without a DNA check. TRBV21-1 is shown as a pseudogene. The CDR3 runs 15 residues. Here the CDR3 reads CASYRDRIGDTEAFF. The CDR3 DNA reads as TGTGCCAGTTACCGGGACAGGATAGGGGACACTGAAGCTTTCTTT.

This chain links TRBV5-1 with TRBJ2-3; perhaps TRBD1 as D (6 bases). V was cut by 1 base and J by 2 bases, with 11 bases left in between. Germline CDR1 reads SGHRS; CDR2 reads YFSETQ. CDR3 length: 15 amino acids. Here the CDR3 DNA reads TGCGCCAGCAGCTTGAACAGGGATCCCACAGATACGCAGTATTTT. This sequence encodes CASSLNRDPTDTQYF.

The J gene is TRBJ1-1, the V gene TRBV5-4; TRBD1 aligns across 8 bases. Looked up from germline, CDR1 is SGHNT and CDR2 is YYREEE (reference sequence). The CDR3 covers 15 residues. V lost 4 bases to trimming and J lost 3 bases; unmatched junction nucleotides: 8. Here the CDR3 reads CASSVWTGIDTEAFF. In nucleotides, the CDR3 is TGTGCCAGCAGCGTTTGGACAGGGATTGACACTGAAGCTTTCTTT.

The J gene is TRBJ1-3, the V gene TRBV28, with D unclear. The CDR3 contains 15 residues. CDR1 MDHEN and CDR2 SYDVKM come from the germline V gene. The V end was cut by 2 bases, the J end by 0 bases, with 8 bases between. CDR3 DNA: TGTGCCAGCAGTTTACCCGAGAGCTCTGGAAACACCATATATTTT. This sequence encodes CASSLPESSGNTIYF.

This clone turned up a few times. This chain links TRBV27 with TRBJ2-6; D is possibly TRBD2 (5 bases). The V and J ends lost 4 bases and 2 bases respectively, with 9 bases between them. The germline V gene has CDR1 MNHEY and CDR2 SMNVEV (reference sequence). The CDR3 consists of 15 residues. The CDR3 sequence: CASSYGVAGANVLTF. CDR3 bases: TGTGCCAGCAGTTACGGGGTAGCTGGGGCCAACGTCCTGACTTTC.

This clone came up once. In nucleotides, the CDR3 is TGTGCCAGCAGTCCGCGGGGGGTTAACACCGGGGAGCTGTTTTTT. Translation gives CASSPRGVNTGELFF. The V and J genes are TRBV25-1 and TRBJ2-2; 8 bases are a match to TRBD2. After removal of 5 bases from V and 2 bases from J, the junction contained 4 bases not matched to a gene. CDR1 is MGHDK, CDR2 SYGVNS, per germline. The CDR3 extends over 15 amino acids.

The gene calls are TRBV27 and TRBJ1-2, with TRBD1 identical over 7 bases. Germline V gene sequence: CDR1 MNHEY, CDR2 SMNVEV (reference sequence). The CDR3 extends over 16 amino acids. The ends lost 2 bases at V and 1 base at J; junction bases unmatched: 7. The CDR3 region has the DNA TGTGCCAGCAGTTTAACAGGGGAGAGGGGTAACTATGGCTACACCTTC. It translates to CASSLTGERGNYGYTF.

The chain combines TRBV19 with TRBJ1-1; D is unclear. V was shortened by 4 bases and J by 1 base, with 37 bases between the two germline ends. This CDR3 has 23 amino acids. The germline V gene encodes CDR1 LNHDA and CDR2 SQIVND (reference sequence). The CDR3: CASSSRVPLGDVYYLGGNTEAFF. Written as DNA, the CDR3 is TGTGCCAGTAGTAGTCGGGTGCCCTTAGGCGACGTTTATTACTTAGGTGGGAACACTGAAGCTTTCTTT. Full variable domain (outside the CDR3, taken from reference TRBV19 and TRBJ1-1): DGGITQSPKYLFRKEGQNVTLSCEQNLNHDAMYWYRQDPGQGLRLIYYSQIVNDFQKGDIAEGYSVSREKKESFPLTVTSAQKNPTAFYLCASSSRVPLGDVYYLGGNTEAFFGQGTRLTVV.

This chain connects TRBV19 to TRBJ2-2, with 9 bases identical to TRBD1. The CDR3 spans 17 residues. The trim removed 0 bases at V and 6 bases at J, leaving 8 bases unmatched. CDR1 and CDR2 from the germline V gene are LNHDA and SQIVND (reference sequence). The CDR3, as DNA: TGTGCCAGTAGTATAGATTGGGGGACAGGGTTCCCCGGGGAGCTGTTTTTT. Its translation is CASSIDWGTGFPGELFF. Combining the CDR3 with reference TRBV19 and TRBJ2-2 gives the whole variable domain DGGITQSPKYLFRKEGQNVTLSCEQNLNHDAMYWYRQDPGQGLRLIYYSQIVNDFQKGDIAEGYSVSREKKESFPLTVTSAQKNPTAFYLCASSIDWGTGFPGELFFGEGSRLTVL.

This clone was counted a single time. The chain couples TRBV27 to TRBJ2-3, with unresolved D. V lost 4 bases, J lost 0 bases, and 8 bases lay in between. Germline CDR1 MNHEY, CDR2 SMNVEV (reference sequence). This CDR3 has 14 amino acids. The CDR3 DNA reads as TGTGCCAGCAGTTGGGCGTATAGCACAGATACGCAGTATTTT. Protein product: CASSWAYSTDTQYF.

The rearrangement links TRBV19 to TRBJ2-1; TRBD1 matches 8 bases. This CDR3 has 15 residues. J gave up 7 bases and V 4 bases, and 9 bases lay outside the gene matches. Germline V gene sequence: CDR1 LNHDA, CDR2 SQIVND (reference sequence). This CDR3 is CASSTGQDYRNEQFF. CDR3 DNA sequence: TGTGCCAGTAGTACGGGACAGGACTACAGGAATGAGCAGTTCTTC.

This rearrangement joins TRBV2 to TRBJ2-5; weak D call: TRBD2 (5 bases). The V gene's germline CDR1 is SNHLY and CDR2 FYNNEI. This CDR3 has 11 amino acids. Trimming took 9 bases from V and 3 from J, leaving 8 bases between them. In nucleotides, the CDR3 is TGTGCCAGATCGAGGGAAGAGACCCAGTACTTC. It yields the protein CARSREETQYF.

This chain uses TRBV5-6 with TRBJ1-2; no clear D. Between the trimmed V and J ends, which lost 1 base and 8 bases, there was a span of 12 bases. This CDR3 has 13 amino acids. Per the germline V gene, CDR1 is SGHDT and CDR2 is YYEEEE. This CDR3 is CASSLRNLEGYTF. The DNA for the CDR3 is TGTGCCAGCAGCTTGAGGAACTTGGAGGGCTACACCTTC.